The rows below give T cell receptor beta chains drawn from one sample of a study of early T cells in non-severe SARS-CoV-2 infection. TCRdb re-called the 5' RACE reads with MiXCR, one entry per CDR3 protein. This sample yields roughly 20,000 distinct CDR3 sequences, of which 3.5% to 4.5% are seen a single time; 4.5% to 6% belongs to the top ten. The source material was whole blood. The receptors stem from an adult who was a healthcare worker with PCR-confirmed SARS-CoV-2 infection or an uninfected control (not recorded which). Both conserved end residues are part of each CDR3. The D gene is left open where the match is weak. Where a row states a size, it is once, few, many or the class of an expanded clone; other rows omit it.

>TRBV9|medium-sized|TRBD1|TRBJ1-1|13
TGTGCCAGCAAGGGACAGGGTGATACTGAAGCTTTCTTT
CASKGQGDTEAFF
>TRBV5-6|many|-|TRBJ1-5|13
TGTGCCAGCAGCCCCGAGGGGCGGCAGCCCCAGCATTTT
CASSPEGRQPQHF
>TRBV11-2|many|-|TRBJ1-1|16
TGTGCCAGCAGCCAGCCGTGGACAGTGGGGGACACTGAAGCTTTCTTT
CASSQPWTVGDTEAFF
>TRBV5-6|many|-|TRBJ2-5|14
TGTGCCAGCAGCTTGGGTCTGGGAAAAAAGACCCAGTACTTC
CASSLGLGKKTQYF
>TRBV7-8|many|-|TRBJ1-1|16
TGTGCCAGCAGCCAGGGGAGGTCCTCCATGAACACTGAAGCTTTCTTT
CASSQGRSSMNTEAFF
>TRBV7-9|few|-|TRBJ1-4|15
TGTGCCAGCAGCTTAGCGGAGGTGGCTAATGAAAAACTGTTTTTT
CASSLAEVANEKLFF
>TRBV11-2|medium-sized|-|TRBJ2-5|15
TGTGCCAGCAGTGATCCTCCGGCAACCCAAGAGACCCAGTACTTC
CASSDPPATQETQYF
>TRBV7-9|many|-|TRBJ2-3|14
TGTGCCAGCCGACAGTCCTTCGGCACAGATACGCAGTATTTT
CASRQSFGTDTQYF
>TRBV29-1|many|-|TRBJ1-2|15
TGCAGCGTTGAAGATCTGCCGGGGGCGGGCTATGGCTACACCTTC
CSVEDLPGAGYGYTF
>TRBV5-6|many|-|TRBJ2-7|12
TGTGCCAGCAGCTTCCCATCCCACGAGCAGTACTTC
CASSFPSHEQYF
>TRBV9|many|-|TRBJ1-2|13
TGTGCCAGCACCAGGGAGGGAATAGGAGGCTACACCTTC
CASTREGIGGYTF
>TRBV7-9|many|TRBD2|TRBJ2-3|17
TGTGCCAGCAGCCAAAGACTAGCGGGGCCCAATACAGATACGCAGTATTTT
CASSQRLAGPNTDTQYF
>TRBV5-4|many|TRBD2|TRBJ2-5|19
TGTGCCAGCAGCGCCCAAAAGGGGGTAGCGGGAGCAGTAGGGGAGACCCAGTACTTC
CASSAQKGVAGAVGETQYF
>TRBV4-1|many|-|TRBJ2-3|14
TGCGCCAGCTGGGACCCGGGGGCGGGAGTTACGCAGTATTTT
CASWDPGAGVTQYF
>TRBV11-3|medium-sized|-|TRBJ1-2|15
TGTGCCAGCAGCTTAGATGAAGGAGCTAACTATGGCTACACCTTC
CASSLDEGANYGYTF
>TRBV20-1|many|-|TRBJ1-3|13
TGCAGTGCTAGGTCTACAGGGGGAAACACCATATATTTT
CSARSTGGNTIYF
>TRBV5-1|many|-|TRBJ1-1|15
TGCGCCAGCAGCTTAGCGGGGCCGGAAAAAACTGAAGCTTTCTTT
CASSLAGPEKTEAFF
>TRBV19|many|-|TRBJ2-3|14
TGTGCCAGTAGTGAGGGTATCCACACAGATACGCAGTATTTT
CASSEGIHTDTQYF
>TRBV24-1|many|TRBD1|TRBJ1-5|13
TGTGCCACCAGAGGGACAGGGGATCAGCCCCAGCATTTT
CATRGTGDQPQHF
>TRBV27|many|-|TRBJ2-2|11
TGTGCCAGCAGTTTAAGCGGGGAGCTGTTTTTT
CASSLSGELFF
>TRBV7-6|many|-|TRBJ2-6|15
TGTGCCAGCAGTCGACAAGTCTCTGGGGCCAACGTCCTGACTTTC
CASSRQVSGANVLTF
>TRBV28|many|TRBD2|TRBJ2-7|14
TGTGCCAGCAGCGCACCGGGGGGGCCGAAAGAGCAGTACTTC
CASSAPGGPKEQYF
>TRBV7-3|many|TRBD1|TRBJ2-5|14
TGTGCCAGCAGCGCACCCGACAGGGAAGAGACCCAGTACTTC
CASSAPDREETQYF
>TRBV7-3|few|-|TRBJ1-3|19
TGTGCCAGCAGCTTAACGCCCACACCGGGACGGAGCTCTGGAAACACCATATATTTT
CASSLTPTPGRSSGNTIYF
>TRBV5-4|many|-|TRBJ2-1|15
TGTGCCAGCAGCTTGTGGGGGGCCCCCATCGATGAGCAGTTCTTC
CASSLWGAPIDEQFF
>TRBV6-1|-|TRBD2|TRBJ2-1|17
TGTGCCAGCACACCTAAGGGACTAGCGGGAGGACCCAATGAGCAGTTCTTC
CASTPKGLAGGPNEQFF
>TRBV27|-|-|TRBJ1-2|14
TGTGCCAGCAGTTTAGGAACAGGGAGCTATGGCTACACCTTC
CASSLGTGSYGYTF
>TRBV14|medium-sized|-|TRBJ2-7|15
TGTGCCAGCAGCCAAGATCCGGGACATACCTACGAGCAGTACTTC
CASSQDPGHTYEQYF
>TRBV9|-|-|TRBJ2-7|14
TGTGCCAGCAGCCCGCCCACCCGTGGGTACGAGCAGTACTTC
CASSPPTRGYEQYF
>TRBV10-2|many|TRBD1|TRBJ1-1|15
TGCGCCAGCCTGGAACCCACGACAGGGGCCACTGAAGCTTTCTTT
CASLEPTTGATEAFF
>TRBV5-4|medium-sized|-|TRBJ2-7|15
TGTGCCAGCAGCTTGCCTGGGGGGAGCTCCTACGAGCAGTACTTC
CASSLPGGSSYEQYF
>TRBV7-9|many|-|TRBJ2-2|12
TGTGCCAGCGGTATTCAGATCGGGGAGCTGTTTTTT
CASGIQIGELFF
>TRBV18|many|-|TRBJ2-3|13
TGTGCCAGCTCACCGGGGAGGACAGATACGCAGTATTTT
CASSPGRTDTQYF
>TRBV28|many|-|TRBJ1-2|13
TGTGCCAGCAGTTCTGGGTTGAACTATGGCTACACCTTC
CASSSGLNYGYTF
>TRBV6-6|medium-sized|-|TRBJ1-1|13
TGTGCCAGCAGTCCTTGGGGGGAAACTGAAGCTTTCTTT
CASSPWGETEAFF
>TRBV5-6|-|-|TRBJ2-1|12
TGTGCCAGCAGCTTGAATTACAATGAGCAGTTCTTC
CASSLNYNEQFF
>TRBV2|many|-|TRBJ2-1|12
TGTGCCAGCAGCCTCAGGGGTATTGAGCAGTTCTTC
CASSLRGIEQFF
>TRBV5-4|-|TRBD1|TRBJ2-2|15
TGTGCCAGCACCAGGGACAGGGCTAACACCGGGGAGCTGTTTTTT
CASTRDRANTGELFF
>TRBV4-2|many|TRBD2|TRBJ2-1|20
TGTGCCAGCAGCCAAGGCCCCGGGACTAGCGGGGGTATCTCCTACAATGAGCAGTTCTTC
CASSQGPGTSGGISYNEQFF
>TRBV27|medium-sized|TRBD2|TRBJ2-7|16
TGTGCCAGCAGTTTCAGGGGACTAGCGGCGTCCTACGAGCAGTACTTC
CASSFRGLAASYEQYF
>TRBV28|few|-|TRBJ1-1|11
TGTGCCAGCAGTTTGGGCAGTGAAGCTTTCTTT
CASSLGSEAFF
>TRBV28|many|-|TRBJ2-3|14
TGTGCCAGCATGCCACGGACACCAGGAGATACGCAGTATTTT
CASMPRTPGDTQYF